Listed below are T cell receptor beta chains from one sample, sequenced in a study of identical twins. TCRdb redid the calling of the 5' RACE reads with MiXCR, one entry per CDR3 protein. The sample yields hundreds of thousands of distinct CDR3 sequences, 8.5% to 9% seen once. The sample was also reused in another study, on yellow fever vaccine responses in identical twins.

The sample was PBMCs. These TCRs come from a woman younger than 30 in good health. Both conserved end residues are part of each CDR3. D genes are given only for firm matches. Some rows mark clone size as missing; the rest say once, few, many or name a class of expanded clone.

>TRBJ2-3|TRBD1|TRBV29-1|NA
CSTRQGTDTQYF
TGCAGCACACGACAGGGGACAGATACGCAGTATTTT
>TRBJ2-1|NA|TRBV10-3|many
CAISDLATSSYNEQFF
TGTGCCATCAGTGACCTAGCGACTAGCTCCTACAATGAGCAGTTCTTC
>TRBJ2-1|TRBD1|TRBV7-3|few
CASSLNSWGWQGANSSYNEQFF
TGTGCCAGCAGCTTAAATTCTTGGGGATGGCAGGGGGCAAACAGCTCCTACAATGAGCAGTTCTTC
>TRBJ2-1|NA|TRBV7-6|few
CASSLAEGRNNEQFF
TGTGCCAGCAGCTTAGCGGAGGGCCGAAACAATGAGCAGTTCTTC
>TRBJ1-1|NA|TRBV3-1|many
CASSQFTGLNTEAFF
TGTGCCAGCAGCCAATTCACAGGTCTGAACACTGAAGCTTTCTTT
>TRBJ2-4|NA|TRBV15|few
CATSRENSIQYF
TGTGCCACCAGCAGGGAAAATTCCATTCAGTACTTC
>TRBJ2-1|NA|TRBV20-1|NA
CSARPPPGLAWNEQFF
TGCAGTGCTAGACCCCCTCCGGGGCTAGCGTGGAATGAGCAGTTCTTC
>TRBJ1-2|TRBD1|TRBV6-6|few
CASRSDREDGYTF
TGTGCCAGCAGATCGGACAGGGAGGATGGCTACACCTTC
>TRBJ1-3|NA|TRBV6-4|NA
CATLGGEDSRSGNTIYF
TGTGCCACCTTGGGTGGAGAGGACAGTCGATCTGGAAACACCATATATTTT
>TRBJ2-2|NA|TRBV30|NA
CAWRSTGYAGELFF
TGTGCCTGGAGATCCACAGGGTACGCCGGGGAGCTGTTTTTT
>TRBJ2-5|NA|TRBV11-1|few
CASSLGLGGLPSRQETQYF
TGTGCCAGCAGCTTAGGATTGGGGGGCCTACCTTCACGGCAAGAGACCCAGTACTTC
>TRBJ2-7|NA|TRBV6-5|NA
CASSYRRQSPYEQYF
TGTGCCAGCAGTTACCGGCGGCAGTCCCCCTACGAGCAGTACTTC
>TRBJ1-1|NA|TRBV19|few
CASTVWTEAFF
TGTGCCAGTACGGTGTGGACTGAAGCTTTCTTT
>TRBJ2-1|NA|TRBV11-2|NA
CASSTLETTDPYWDEQFF
TGTGCCAGCAGCACCCTAGAGACGACAGACCCTTACTGGGATGAGCAGTTCTTC
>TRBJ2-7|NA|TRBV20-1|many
CSAGTGFIGTYEQYF
TGCAGTGCGGGAACAGGGTTCATTGGTACCTACGAGCAGTACTTC
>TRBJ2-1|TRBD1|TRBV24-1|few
CATSDPTGVDNEQFF
TGTGCCACCAGTGACCCGACAGGGGTGGACAATGAGCAGTTCTTC
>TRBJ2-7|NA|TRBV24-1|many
CATSDNYEQYF
TGTGCCACTTCGGACAACTACGAGCAGTACTTC
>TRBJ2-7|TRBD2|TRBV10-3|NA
CAISESSGRVHEQYF
TGTGCCATCAGTGAGTCTAGCGGGAGGGTCCACGAGCAGTACTTC
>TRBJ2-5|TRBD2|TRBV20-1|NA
CSARVGGRETQYF
TGCAGTGCTAGAGTGGGAGGGCGGGAGACCCAGTACTTC
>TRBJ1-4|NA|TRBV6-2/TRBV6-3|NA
CASSYPTASATNEKLFF
TGTGCCAGCAGTTACCCGACAGCATCTGCAACTAATGAAAAACTGTTTTTT
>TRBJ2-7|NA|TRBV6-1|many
CASTFDAGSNYEQYF
TGTGCCAGCACCTTCGACGCAGGGAGTAACTACGAGCAGTACTTC
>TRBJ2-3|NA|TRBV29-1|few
CSVTPGTRDTQYF
TGCAGCGTCACGCCCGGGACTCGTGATACGCAGTATTTT
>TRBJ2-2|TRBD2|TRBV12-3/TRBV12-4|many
CASSMHPGLVPTGELFF
TGTGCCAGCAGTATGCATCCGGGACTAGTCCCCACCGGGGAGCTGTTTTTT
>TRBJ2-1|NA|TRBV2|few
CASTSDGGNEQFF
TGTGCCAGCACCTCGGACGGAGGCAATGAGCAGTTCTTC
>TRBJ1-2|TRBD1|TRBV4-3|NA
CASSQATGEGNYGYTF
TGCGCCAGCAGCCAAGCGACAGGGGAAGGGAACTATGGCTACACCTTC
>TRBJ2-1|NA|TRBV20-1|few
CSARTARFSSYNEQFF
TGCAGTGCTAGAACCGCGCGGTTCAGCTCCTACAATGAGCAGTTCTTC
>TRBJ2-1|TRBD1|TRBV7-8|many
CASSLAGTGDTYNEQFF
TGTGCCAGCAGCTTAGCGGGGACAGGGGACACCTACAATGAGCAGTTCTTC
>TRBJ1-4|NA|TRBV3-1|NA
CASTRRQDNEKLFF
TGTGCCAGCACCAGAAGGCAGGATAATGAAAAACTGTTTTTT
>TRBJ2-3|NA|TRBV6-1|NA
CASSTRQRWDTDTQYF
TGTGCCAGCAGTACGAGACAGCGCTGGGACACAGATACGCAGTATTTT
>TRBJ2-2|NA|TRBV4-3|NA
CARSQEEGVPGELFF
TGCGCCAGAAGCCAAGAGGAGGGGGTCCCCGGGGAGCTGTTTTTT
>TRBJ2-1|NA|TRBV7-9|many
CASSSLLGGEQFF
TGTGCCAGCAGCTCCTTGTTGGGGGGTGAGCAGTTCTTC
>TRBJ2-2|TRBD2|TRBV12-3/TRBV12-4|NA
CASRHGTRRNTGELFF
TGTGCCAGCAGGCACGGGACTAGGCGGAACACCGGGGAGCTGTTTTTT
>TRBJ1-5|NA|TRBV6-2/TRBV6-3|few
CATQRGNQHQHF
TGTGCCACCCAACGTGGCAATCAGCACCAGCATTTT
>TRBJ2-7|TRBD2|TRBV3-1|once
CASSPGGGDYEQYF
TGTGCCAGCAGCCCCGGGGGAGGGGACTACGAGCAGTACTTC
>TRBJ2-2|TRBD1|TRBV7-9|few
CASSWTGGQRTGELFF
TGTGCCAGCAGCTGGACAGGGGGCCAGAGGACCGGGGAGCTGTTTTTT
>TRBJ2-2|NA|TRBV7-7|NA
CASSLRHGELFF
TGTGCTAGCAGCTTAAGGCACGGGGAGCTGTTTTTT
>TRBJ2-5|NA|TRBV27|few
CASSFGNEETQYF
TGTGCCAGCAGTTTTGGGAATGAGGAGACCCAGTACTTC
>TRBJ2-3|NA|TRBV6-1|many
CASRRSGSTDTQYF
TGTGCCAGCAGGCGTTCAGGAAGCACAGATACGCAGTATTTT
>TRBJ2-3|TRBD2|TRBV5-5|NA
CASSLVLAGGGADTQYF
TGTGCCAGCAGCTTGGTACTAGCGGGGGGTGGGGCAGATACGCAGTATTTT
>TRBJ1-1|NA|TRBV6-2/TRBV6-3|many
CASTESETTEAFF
TGTGCCAGCACCGAGTCGGAGACCACTGAAGCTTTCTTT
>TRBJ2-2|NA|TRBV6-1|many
CASSPHLDGELFF
TGTGCCAGCAGTCCTCATCTTGACGGGGAGCTGTTTTTT
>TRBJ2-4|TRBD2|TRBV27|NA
CASSLGLAAKNIQYF
TGTGCCAGCAGTCTGGGACTAGCCGCCAAAAACATTCAGTACTTC
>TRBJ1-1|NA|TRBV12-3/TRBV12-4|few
CASSRPVARQMNTEAFF
TGTGCCAGCAGTCGCCCCGTGGCTCGACAGATGAACACTGAAGCTTTCTTT
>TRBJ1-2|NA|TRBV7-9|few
CASSSDKRANYGYTF
TGTGCCAGCAGCTCCGACAAGAGAGCTAACTATGGCTACACCTTC
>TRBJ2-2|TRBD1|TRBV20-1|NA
CSARDQVRGPDTGELFF
TGCAGTGCTAGAGACCAGGTTAGGGGGCCCGACACCGGGGAGCTGTTTTTT
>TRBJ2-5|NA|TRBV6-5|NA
CASSWRTAQETQYF
TGTGCCAGCAGTTGGCGGACAGCCCAAGAGACCCAGTACTTC
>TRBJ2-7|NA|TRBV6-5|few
CASSYLSSYEQYF
TGTGCCAGCAGTTATCTTAGCTCCTACGAGCAGTACTTC